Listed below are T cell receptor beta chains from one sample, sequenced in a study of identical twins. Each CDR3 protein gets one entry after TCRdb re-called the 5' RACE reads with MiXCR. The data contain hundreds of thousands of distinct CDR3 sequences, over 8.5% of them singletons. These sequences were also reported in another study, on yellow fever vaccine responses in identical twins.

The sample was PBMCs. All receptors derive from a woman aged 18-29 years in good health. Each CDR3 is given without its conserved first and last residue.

SARGTGTGNEQF TRBJ2-1 TRBV20-1
SVAGGGGTDTQY TRBJ2-3 TRBV29-1
ASTSTGALSTDTQY TRBJ2-3 TRBV28
SASPTMGIDRAF TRBJ1-1 TRBV20-1
ASSHLTANTEAF TRBJ1-1 TRBV27
ASSSSSGTIYNEQF TRBJ2-1 TRBV18
ASSLGGTLQDTQY TRBJ2-3 TRBV5-1
ASSSPWGLAGDEQF TRBJ2-1 TRBV27
ASTQNSPLH TRBJ1-6 TRBV27
ASSRDYNYEQY TRBJ2-7 TRBV7-2
ASSQAGQLSETQY TRBJ2-5 TRBV4-1
ASLEGSSTDTQY TRBJ2-3 TRBV12-3/TRBV12-4
SATRIGGEQY TRBJ2-7 TRBV20-1
ASSEYREVSYNEQF TRBJ2-1 TRBV10-1
ASSLYTGNTGELF TRBJ2-2 TRBV28
ASSQGQGYGYT TRBJ1-2 TRBV4-3
ASSKGTVDSYEQY TRBJ2-7 TRBV18
SARDWRGSYNEQF TRBJ2-1 TRBV20-1
ASSPDGHTDTQY TRBJ2-3 TRBV7-2
ASSLAGGHGTDTQY TRBJ2-3 TRBV7-8
ASSKDRGYTEAF TRBJ1-1 TRBV5-1
ASSLVWPGSDEQF TRBJ2-1 TRBV5-1